This T cell receptor (beta chain) was found in a study of CXCR3-negative and CXCR3-positive naive CD8 T cells. Overall study results and limits: Whereas both naive subsets had comparably high diversity, memory CD8+ cells had much lower diversity. Naive subsets had comparable surface CD5; TCR strength was inferred from TRB CDR3 properties. With CXCR3 expression partially decreased after cryopreservation, most assays relied on fresh PBMCs. Hydrophobicity was higher for TRB CDR3s found in CXCR3-positive naive cells than in CXCR3-negative naive cells.

Libraries of TRB cDNA were made by 5' RACE and carried UMIs. TCRdb re-called the 5' RACE reads and gives one entry per CDR3 protein, without DNA. This sample's clone table lists some 130,000 distinct CDR3 sequences. Germline assignment: CDR1 LGHNA and CDR2 YNFKEQ. The CDR3 sequence is 13 residues long. Remarks on this clonotype: Its target is unknown.

The clonotype originates from a human donor in good health. Some clones in this sample may be carry-over from other donors' samples. This chain joins TRBV4-2 and TRBJ2-7. Sequencing was performed on naive CXCR3- CD8+ T cells from blood. The sample's subset: CD45RO-CCR7+CD27+CD95- naive CD8+ T cells lacking CXCR3 (TNR3-). The CDR3 protein is CASSQARPVGQYF.